This TCR beta chain derives from a study of post-analysis software for immune sequencing data. Overall study findings and caveats: Under F measure analysis, samples from one preparation batch co-clustered strongly. In patients, roughly five TRBV segments were more frequent than in controls, with TRBV5-6, TRBV5-1 and TRBV20-1 among them.

Incorporated into the TCR beta cDNA libraries were unique molecular identifiers, which served to reduce PCR and sequencing biases. TCRdb re-derived calls from the PCR reads in MiXCR, one entry per CDR3 protein. The data contain about 170,000 distinct CDR3 sequences, approximately 30% of them singletons. This clonotype was observed at least ten times. Its matching antigen is unknown. This CDR3 has 14 amino acids. The ends lost 3 bases at V and 3 bases at J; junction bases unmatched: 5. The germline gives CDR1 DFQATT, CDR2 SNEGSKA (reference sequence). The genes are TRBV20-1 and TRBJ2-7, with 10 bases identical to TRBD2. Material for sequencing was blood. This TCR was recovered from a girl between 5 and 17 years old with multiple sclerosis. The chain's CDR3 is CSASPSGGFYEQYF. The CDR3 nucleotides are TGCAGTGCTAGCCCTAGCGGGGGTTTCTACGAGCAGTACTTC.